This T cell receptor beta chain appears in the sequencing data of a study of neoadjuvant nivolumab and ipilimumab in lung cancer. Clones were sequenced by immunoSEQ multiplex PCR, and TCRdb holds only the in-frame ones, with some missing. The table has 25,000 to 30,000 clones, approximately 80% seen once. CDR3 length: 16 residues. V gave up 2 bases and J gave up 6 bases; unmatched junction bases: 4. The germline gives CDR1 ENHRY, CDR2 SYGVKD. The input for sequencing was tumor tissue, taken after neoadjuvant nivolumab, alone or with ipilimumab, at or shortly before surgery. This sequence originates from an adult with non-small cell lung cancer. The J gene is TRBJ1-6, the V gene TRBV10-3; TRBD1 matches 10 bases. The CDR3 sequence: CAISEHRDRGNSPLHF. The CDR3, as DNA: TGTGCCATCAGTGAGCACCGGGACAGGGGTAATTCACCCCTCCACTTT.